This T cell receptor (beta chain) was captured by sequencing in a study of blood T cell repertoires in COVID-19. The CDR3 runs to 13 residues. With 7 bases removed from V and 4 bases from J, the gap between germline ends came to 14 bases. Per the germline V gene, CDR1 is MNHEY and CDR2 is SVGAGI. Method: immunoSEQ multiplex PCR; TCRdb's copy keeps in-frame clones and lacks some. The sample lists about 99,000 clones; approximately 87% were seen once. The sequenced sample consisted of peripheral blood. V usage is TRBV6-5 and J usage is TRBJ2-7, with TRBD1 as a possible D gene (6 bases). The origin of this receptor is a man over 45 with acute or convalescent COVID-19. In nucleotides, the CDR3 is TGTGCCAGCAAGGGAACAGGGTCATACGAGCAGTACTTC. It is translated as CASKGTGSYEQYF.